The rows below give T cell receptor beta chains drawn from one sample of a study of shared clonotypes between healthy human individuals. Using immunoSEQ multiplex PCR, the repertoire was profiled, and TCRdb retains in-frame clones only, with some absent. Among about 2.4 million clones listed, over 85% were seen once. The source material was naive CD4+ T cells sorted from blood. The receptors were sampled from a man aged 18 to 30 in good health. The CDR3 runs from the conserved cysteine through the conserved F or W. The order of the fields is J gene, clone size, D gene, V gene, CDR3 length, CDR3 protein, CDR3 DNA. A D gene is named only where the DNA matches it firmly. Not all rows give a size; the values are once, few, many and, for expanded clones, a class.

>TRBJ2-1|NA|NA|TRBV5-1|13
CASSLDTGNEQFF
TGCGCCAGCAGCTTGGATACGGGTAATGAGCAGTTCTTC
>TRBJ2-2|NA|TRBD2|TRBV6-5|14
CASTRLASTGELFF
TGTGCCAGCACCAGACTAGCGAGCACCGGGGAGCTGTTTTTT
>TRBJ2-7|NA|TRBD2|TRBV5-4|14
CVTGAGMSPYEQYF
TGTGTCACCGGAGCGGGGATGTCTCCATACGAGCAGTACTTC
>TRBJ2-7|once|TRBD1|TRBV27|15
CASSRLGQGSYEQYF
TGTGCCAGCAGTAGACTGGGACAGGGTTCCTACGAGCAGTACTTC
>TRBJ2-5|NA|NA|TRBV5-1|14
CASSLRAAQETQYF
TGCGCCAGCAGCTTGAGGGCAGCCCAAGAGACCCAGTACTTC
>TRBJ1-3|NA|NA|TRBV7-9|15
CASSPGVLSGNTIYF
TGTGCCAGCAGCCCAGGGGTTTTGTCTGGAAACACCATATATTTT
>TRBJ1-2|NA|NA|TRBV5-1|14
CASSLQASNYGYTF
TGCGCCAGCAGCTTGCAGGCTTCTAACTATGGCTACACCTTC
>TRBJ2-3|NA|NA|TRBV18|13
CASLQGSTDTQYF
TGTGCCAGTTTACAGGGAAGCACAGATACGCAGTATTTT
>TRBJ2-7|NA|TRBD2|TRBV7-2|16
CASSFDGTSVSYEQYF
TGTGCCAGCAGCTTCGACGGGACTAGCGTCTCCTACGAGCAGTACTTC
>TRBJ2-1|NA|NA|TRBV7-9|15
CASSFSGASYNEQFF
TGTGCCAGCAGCTTTTCGGGAGCTTCCTACAATGAGCAGTTCTTC
>TRBJ1-5|few|NA|TRBV2|14
CATRRAVSNQPQHF
TGTGCCACCCGGAGGGCCGTCAGCAATCAGCCCCAGCATTTT
>TRBJ2-1|NA|NA|TRBV7-9|12
CASNTMGRGALF
TGTGCCAGCAATACAATGGGGAGGGGGGCTCTCTTC
>TRBJ2-2|NA|NA|TRBV5-1|16
CASSTGNIPQVGELFF
TGCGCCAGCAGCACGGGGAACATCCCGCAGGTCGGGGAGCTGTTTTTT
>TRBJ1-2|once|TRBD1|TRBV5-1|14
CASSSDRGDYGYTF
TGCGCCAGCAGCTCTGACAGGGGCGACTATGGCTACACCTTC
>TRBJ1-5|once|NA|TRBV2|15
CASTLGTGINQPQHF
NA
>TRBJ1-1|NA|TRBD1|TRBV5-1|14
CASSPQGGNTEAFF
TGCGCCAGCAGCCCCCAGGGGGGGAACACTGAAGCTTTCTTT
>TRBJ2-7|NA|NA|TRBV18|15
CASSRTSPDSYEQYF
TGTGCCAGCTCACGCACCAGCCCGGACAGCTACGAGCAGTACTTC
>TRBJ2-7|NA|NA|TRBV28|12
CASSSRAHEQYF
TGTGCCAGCAGTTCGCGGGCCCACGAGCAGTACTTC
>TRBJ1-3|NA|NA|TRBV7-2|15
CASSLARDAGNTIYF
TGTGCCAGCAGCTTAGCCCGGGACGCTGGAAACACCATATATTTT
>TRBJ1-4|NA|TRBD1|TRBV4-2|17
CASSQANRGLTNEKLFF
TGTGCCAGCAGCCAAGCAAACAGGGGGCTAACTAATGAAAAACTGTTTTTT
>TRBJ2-7|once|NA|TRBV6-6|16
CASSYRGLATPIEQYF
TGTGCCAGCAGTTACCGTGGGCTAGCGACCCCCATCGAGCAGTACTTC
>TRBJ2-5|once|TRBD1|TRBV10-3|15
CAISGQTGGRETQYF
TGTGCCATCAGTGGGCAAACAGGGGGCAGGGAGACCCAGTACTTC
>TRBJ1-6|few|NA|TRBV30|14
CAWSVDRQNSPLHF
TGTGCCTGGAGTGTAGATAGACAAAATTCACCCCTCCACTTT
>TRBJ1-1|NA|NA|TRBV29-1|13
CSVEDRLNTEAFF
TGCAGCGTTGAGGACAGATTGAACACTGAAGCTTTCTTT
>TRBJ1-4|NA|TRBD1|TRBV6-6|15
CASSGNRGRIEKLFF
TGTGCCAGCAGTGGCAACAGGGGGCGTATTGAAAAACTGTTTTTT
>TRBJ1-1|NA|NA|TRBV28|14
CASSIRALNTEAFF
TGTGCCAGCAGTATCCGGGCCCTGAACACTGAAGCTTTCTTT
>TRBJ2-7|once|NA|TRBV7-2|13
CASSLQGFYEQYF
TGTGCCAGCAGCTTACAGGGTTTTTACGAGCAGTACTTC
>TRBJ2-1|NA|NA|TRBV30|12
CAWSASKNEQFF
TGTGCCTGGAGTGCTTCGAAGAATGAGCAGTTCTTC
>TRBJ2-7|NA|TRBD1|TRBV14|16
CASSTTTGTGFYEQYF
TGTGCCAGCAGCACCACCACCGGGACAGGCTTTTACGAGCAGTACTTC
>TRBJ1-4|NA|TRBD1|TRBV18|15
CASSQGQATNEKLFF
TGTGCCAGCTCACAGGGACAGGCAACTAATGAAAAACTGTTTTTT
>TRBJ1-1|NA|NA|TRBV29-1|14
CSVVPPNIYTEAFF
TGCAGCGTTGTTCCGCCAAATATTTACACTGAAGCTTTCTTT
>TRBJ2-5|NA|TRBD2|TRBV11-2|18
CASSGVASSGRQGETQYF
TGTGCCAGCAGTGGCGTGGCGTCTAGCGGGAGGCAAGGAGAGACCCAGTACTTC
>TRBJ2-7|once|TRBD2|TRBV9|19
CASSVDKLAGGSLPYEQYF
TGTGCCAGCAGCGTGGATAAACTAGCGGGGGGGAGCCTTCCCTACGAGCAGTACTTC
>TRBJ1-6|NA|NA|TRBV18|14
CASSPPLLDSPLHF
TGTGCCAGCTCACCCCCCCTTCTCGATTCACCCCTCCACTTT
>TRBJ1-2|NA|NA|TRBV30|16
CAWSRFWGQQNYGYTF
TGTGCCTGGAGCCGCTTTTGGGGGCAACAAAACTATGGCTACACCTTC
>TRBJ2-1|once|NA|TRBV5-4|15
CASSLGQIAYNEQFF
TGTGCCAGCAGCTTAGGACAGATAGCCTACAATGAGCAGTTCTTC
>TRBJ1-5|NA|TRBD1|TRBV19|15
CASSIGQGSNQPQHF
TGTGCCAGTAGTATCGGACAGGGGAGCAATCAGCCCCAGCATTTT
>TRBJ2-7|once|NA|TRBV7-2|17
CASSLDPKALGGAEQYF
TGTGCCAGCAGCTTAGACCCCAAGGCGTTAGGGGGGGCCGAGCAGTACTTC
>TRBJ2-3|NA|NA|TRBV7-6|14
CASSLGHYTDTQYF
TGTGCCAGCAGCTTAGGTCACTACACAGATACGCAGTATTTT
>TRBJ2-7|NA|NA|TRBV5-1|14
CASSLGERSYEQYF
TGCGCCAGCAGCTTGGGTGAAAGGAGCTACGAGCAGTACTTC
>TRBJ1-2|NA|NA|TRBV9|13
CASSPEGPYGYTF
TGTGCCAGCAGCCCCGAGGGCCCCTATGGCTACACCTTC
>TRBJ2-1|NA|NA|TRBV6-1|13
CASSRGPYNEQFF
TGTGCCAGCAGCCGCGGTCCCTACAATGAGCAGTTCTTC
>TRBJ1-2|NA|NA|TRBV7-9|12
CASSRGDYGYTF
TGTGCCAGCAGCAGGGGGGACTATGGCTACACCTTC
>TRBJ1-3|NA|NA|TRBV6-5|16
CASSYSGAGSGNTIYF
TGTGCCAGCAGTTACTCGGGGGCAGGCTCTGGAAACACCATATATTTT
>TRBJ2-2|NA|NA|TRBV11-2|15
CASSLGGSWTGELFF
TGTGCCAGCAGCTTGGGGGGTTCGTGGACCGGGGAGCTGTTTTTT
>TRBJ2-3|NA|NA|TRBV18|14
CASSPPAVWDTQYF
TGTGCCAGCTCACCACCGGCCGTCTGGGATACGCAGTATTTT
>TRBJ1-2|NA|NA|TRBV10-2|15
CASIAQVGANYGYTF
TGCGCCAGCATAGCTCAGGTCGGAGCGAACTATGGCTACACCTTC
>TRBJ1-4|NA|TRBD1|TRBV19|18
CASSSAGTVITTNEKLFF
TGTGCCAGTAGTTCGGCCGGGACAGTGATTACAACTAATGAAAAACTGTTTTTT
>TRBJ1-5|NA|NA|TRBV28|14
CASSFGQGNQPQHF
TGTGCCAGCAGTTTCGGGCAGGGCAATCAGCCCCAGCATTTT
>TRBJ2-7|NA|TRBD1|TRBV6-1|16
CASSEAGDRSSYEQYF
TGTGCCAGCAGTGAAGCTGGGGACAGGAGCTCCTACGAGCAGTACTTC
>TRBJ1-1|NA|NA|TRBV7-6|13
CASSLGVGTEAFF
TGTGCCAGCAGCTTAGGGGTGGGCACTGAAGCTTTCTTT
>TRBJ2-5|NA|NA|TRBV15|14
CATSKGDVEETQYF
TGTGCCACCAGCAAAGGGGATGTGGAAGAGACCCAGTACTTC
>TRBJ1-2|NA|TRBD1|TRBV28|14
CASSFLTGGGGYTF
TGTGCCAGCAGCTTCCTGACAGGGGGCGGTGGCTACACCTTC
>TRBJ2-1|NA|TRBD1|TRBV29-1|14
CSVGPGQGAIEQFF
TGCAGCGTGGGACCGGGACAGGGGGCTATAGAGCAGTTCTTC
>TRBJ2-7|NA|NA|TRBV19|13
CASSPRPSYEQYF
TGTGCCAGTAGTCCCAGGCCCTCCTACGAGCAGTACTTC
>TRBJ2-5|NA|NA|TRBV28|15
CASSLSGSPQETQYF
TGTGCCAGCAGTTTATCAGGGTCCCCCCAAGAGACCCAGTACTTC
>TRBJ2-7|NA|NA|TRBV11-2|13
CASSLFWGYEQYF
TGTGCCAGCAGCCTCTTTTGGGGTTACGAGCAGTACTTC
>TRBJ2-6|NA|NA|TRBV5-6|15
CASSLGASGANVLTF
TGTGCCAGCAGCTTGGGGGCCTCTGGGGCCAACGTCCTGACTTTC
>TRBJ2-3|NA|TRBD1|TRBV10-1|15
CASSGRTGATDTQYF
TGCGCCAGCAGTGGCCGGACAGGGGCCACAGATACGCAGTATTTT
>TRBJ1-2|NA|NA|TRBV7-9|13
CASNSLGADGYTF
TGTGCCAGCAACTCCCTCGGGGCGGATGGCTACACCTTC